Included here is one T cell receptor (beta chain) sequence, with context. What it recognizes is unknown. This sample was taken from a study of CXCR3-negative and CXCR3-positive naive CD8 T cells. The study, taken as a whole, reports: In CXCR3-positive naive cells, the TRB CDR3s were more hydrophobic than in CXCR3-negative naive cells.

All TRB cDNA libraries came from 5' RACE performed with UMI labels. TCRdb reprocessed the 5' RACE reads and reports one entry per CDR3 protein, with no DNA. Recorded for this sample: 100,000 to 150,000 distinct CDR3 sequences. Germline CDR1 and CDR2: DFQATT and SNEGSKA (reference sequence). This CDR3 comprises 12 residues. The V gene is TRBV20-1, the J gene TRBJ2-2. The sample was naive CXCR3+ CD8+ T cells from blood. As for subset: CD45RO-CCR7+CD27+CD95- naive CD8+ T cells expressing CXCR3 (TNR3+). This clonotype originated in a human donor in good health. Some clones in this sample may be carry-over from other donors' samples. The CDR3 here is CSAPKNTGELFF.